One and the same sample provided the 32 T cell receptor beta chains below, sequenced in a study of T cell repertoires in cytomegalovirus infection. MiXCR, run by TCRdb on the reads, gives a single entry per CDR3 protein. The data hold 250,000 to 300,000 distinct CDR3 sequences, with 15% to 20% observed a single time. Sequencing used CD8+ T cells from PBMCs. These receptors all come from a human donor in good health (CMV status not recorded). Some clones in this sample may be carry-over from other donors' samples.

This chain joins TRBV10-3 and TRBJ1-5, with D perhaps matching TRBD1 (6 bases). The CDR3 is 12 residues long. Germline CDR1 reads ENHRY; CDR2 reads SYGVKD. Trimming took 6 bases from V and 7 from J, leaving 10 bases between them. CDR3 loop: CAISTGPQPQHF. The CDR3 DNA reads as TGTGCCATCAGCACAGGGCCCCAGCCCCAGCATTTT.

The table lists this clonotype with many counts. The chain links TRBV11-2 to TRBJ1-1, with D perhaps TRBD1 (5 bases). CDR1 is SGHAT, CDR2 FQNNGV, per germline. The ends were cut back, 1 base at V and 7 bases at J, with 10 bases in the middle. The CDR3 runs 13 residues. The CDR3 sequence is CASSLGPTDEAFF. CDR3 DNA sequence: TGTGCCAGCAGCTTAGGCCCGACAGATGAAGCTTTCTTT.

The chain recombines TRBV6-6 with TRBJ2-7; a possible D gene is TRBD2 (6 bases). CDR1 is MNHNY, CDR2 SVGAGI, per germline (reference sequence). The CDR3 runs 16 residues. V shed 7 bases and J shed 3 bases, with 22 bases lying between them. The CDR3 loop is CASISGFGLSSYEQYF. DNA of the CDR3: TGTGCCAGCATTAGCGGTTTCGGGCTCTCCAGCTACGAGCAGTACTTC.

This clonotype was seen a handful of times. The gene calls are TRBV6-6 and TRBJ1-5; TRBD1 might be the D (6 bases). CDR1 MNHNY and CDR2 SVGAGI come from the germline V gene (reference sequence). The CDR3 extends over 11 amino acids. Between the trimmed V and J ends, which lost 10 bases and 4 bases, there was a span of 8 bases. The CDR3 coding sequence is TGTGCCACGAGGGGGAATCAGCCCCAGCATTTT. It yields the protein CATRGNQPQHF.

The chain couples TRBV6-2 or TRBV6-3 to TRBJ2-7, with 8 bases lining up with TRBD2. Per the germline V gene, CDR1 is MNHEY and CDR2 is SVGEGT. The CDR3 runs to 16 residues. V was clipped by 6 bases and J by 2 bases; unmatched bases: 12. In DNA form, the CDR3 reads TGTGCCAGCAGACAACCTGCGGGACTAGATCCCTACGAGCAGTACTTC. Its translation: CASRQPAGLDPYEQYF.

The table lists this clonotype with many counts. The chain recombines TRBV28 with TRBJ1-1, with D unresolved. The length of the CDR3 is 12 residues. Per germline, CDR1 MDHEN and CDR2 SYDVKM. Trimming cost V 2 bases and J 4 bases, with 5 bases left between them. CDR3 bases: TGTGCCAGCAGTTTAGACCGCACTGAAGCTTTCTTT. Translating gives CASSLDRTEAFF.

This clonotype was seen repeatedly, ten times or more. The chain links TRBV20-1 to TRBJ2-7; TRBD1 matches 9 bases. The CDR3 length is 16 residues. The trim removed 3 bases at V and 6 bases at J, leaving 15 bases unmatched. Germline V gene sequence: CDR1 DFQATT, CDR2 SNEGSKA (reference sequence). The CDR3 is CSASGLPGQGLGEQYF. CDR3 bases: TGCAGTGCTAGCGGCCTCCCGGGACAGGGTTTGGGCGAGCAGTACTTC.

The chain employs TRBV7-9 and TRBJ2-1; 8 bases align to TRBD2. There are 14 residues in the CDR3. With V trimmed by 10 bases and J by 5 bases, 10 bases remained unmatched. The germline gives CDR1 SEHNR, CDR2 FQNEAQ (reference sequence). CDR3 DNA sequence: TGTGCCATCCCGGGGGGGGGGCTTCACAATGAGCAGTTCTTC. Translated, it gives CAIPGGGLHNEQFF.

A few counts support this clonotype. CDR3 loop: CASSWVTGGTQNIQYF. CDR3 DNA sequence: TGTGCCAGCAGTTGGGTGACAGGTGGGACTCAAAACATTCAGTACTTC. The rearrangement uses TRBV28 and TRBJ2-4, with D perhaps being TRBD1 or TRBD2 (6 bases each). The CDR3 has 16 residues. The V end was cut by 4 bases, the J end by 5 bases, with 18 bases between. CDR1 and CDR2 (germline): MDHEN, SYDVKM.

This clonotype was detected ten times or more. The chain couples TRBV7-8 to TRBJ2-7, with a weak D call TRBD1 (6 bases). The CDR3 has 15 amino acids. Germline-derived CDR1 and CDR2 are SGHVS and FQNEAQ. V was shortened by 5 bases and J by 6 bases, with 20 bases between the two germline ends. The CDR3 sequence: CASSVGARGTPEQYF. CDR3 DNA: TGTGCCAGCAGCGTGGGGGCTCGGGGTACTCCCGAGCAGTACTTC.

This clonotype has at least ten counts. This chain joins TRBV6-2 or TRBV6-3 and TRBJ1-1; D possibly corresponds to TRBD1 (5 bases). CDR1 and CDR2 (germline): MNHEY, SVGEGT. The CDR3 has 11 amino acids. V gave up 2 bases and J gave up 11 bases, with 9 bases separating them. The CDR3 nucleotides are TGTGCCAGCAGTTACGGAGGGGAGGCTTTCTTT. Translation: CASSYGGEAFF.

This clonotype appeared a few times. The V gene is TRBV6-2 or TRBV6-3, the J gene TRBJ2-1, with TRBD1 matching over 8 bases. This CDR3 is built from 12 residues. The germline CDR1 and CDR2 sequences are MNHEY and SVGEGT. The V and J ends lost 7 bases and 7 bases, in that order; junction bases with no gene match: 3. The CDR3 sequence: CASTRTGNEQFF. The CDR3 DNA reads TGTGCCAGCACCCGGACAGGGAATGAGCAGTTCTTC.

This clonotype appeared many times. The rearrangement links TRBV27 to TRBJ2-6; the D gene could be TRBD1 or TRBD2 (5 bases each). Per the germline V gene, CDR1 is MNHEY and CDR2 is SMNVEV (reference sequence). V gave up 1 base and J gave up 2 bases, with 9 bases separating them. This CDR3 contains 16 residues. CDR3 amino acids: CASSLLGVAGANVLTF. The CDR3 coding sequence is TGTGCCAGCAGTTTATTGGGGGTAGCTGGGGCCAACGTCCTGACTTTC.

In this sample, this clonotype turned up many times. J is TRBJ1-5 and V is TRBV7-6; unclear D gene. This CDR3 spans 15 amino acids. With 8 bases removed from V and 0 bases from J, the gap between germline ends came to 14 bases. Germline V gene lookup returns CDR1 SGHVS and CDR2 FNYEAQ. This chain's CDR3 is CASGGPRGSNQPQHF. The CDR3 nucleotides are TGTGCCAGCGGCGGCCCACGGGGTAGCAATCAGCCCCAGCATTTT.

This clonotype was seen many times. The chain links TRBV7-6 to TRBJ2-5, with 8 bases that match TRBD2. From germline, CDR1 is SGHVS and CDR2 FNYEAQ. The CDR3 runs 17 residues. The J segment lost 5 bases and the V segment lost 1 base, leaving 12 bases of the junction unmatched. The CDR3 region is CASSLGTRGGPLETQYF. The CDR3, as DNA: TGTGCCAGCAGCTTAGGTACCCGCGGGGGGCCTTTGGAGACCCAGTACTTC.

The V call is TRBV6-1, the J call TRBJ2-5; the match to TRBD2 covers 7 bases. The length of the CDR3 is 15 residues. After removal of 6 bases from V and 1 base from J, the junction contained 8 bases not matched to a gene. Germline V gene sequence: CDR1 MNHNS, CDR2 SASEGT. Here the CDR3 reads CASSQEAGSQETQYF. Written as DNA, the CDR3 is TGTGCCAGCAGCCAAGAAGCGGGATCCCAAGAGACCCAGTACTTC.

This clonotype occurred many times. The CDR3 loop reads CASSFVGGQVGETQYF. The CDR3 DNA is TGTGCCAGCAGCTTTGTGGGGGGGCAGGTCGGAGAGACCCAGTACTTC. This rearrangement joins TRBV7-2 to TRBJ2-5, with D perhaps TRBD2 (7 bases). Looked up from germline, CDR1 is SGHTA and CDR2 is FQGNSA. This CDR3 spans 16 amino acids. V lost 3 bases, J lost 4 bases, and 18 bases lay in between.

The chain links TRBV29-1 to TRBJ1-2; 9 nucleotides align to TRBD1. This CDR3 region has 12 residues. The trim removed 4 bases at V and 3 bases at J, leaving 0 bases unmatched. Germline assignment: CDR1 SQVTM and CDR2 ANQGSEA. CDR3 amino acids: CSVGTGDYGYTF. The CDR3, as DNA: TGCAGCGTTGGGACAGGGGACTATGGCTACACCTTC.

Ten or more counts support this clonotype. The DNA for the CDR3 is TGTGCCAGCAGCTTAGAGTCGACAGGGGCCTCTCCAAACTATGGCTACACCTTC. This sequence encodes CASSLESTGASPNYGYTF. This chain uses TRBV7-9 with TRBJ1-2; 8 bases map to TRBD1. The germline V gene encodes CDR1 SEHNR and CDR2 FQNEAQ (reference sequence). This CDR3 has 18 residues. V dropped 1 base and J dropped 2; count of bases not matched to a gene: 12.

The CDR3 spells CASSYSPEPHLHYGYTF. The CDR3 region has the DNA TGTGCCAGCAGTTACTCTCCGGAACCTCACCTACACTATGGCTACACCTTC. This sequence joins TRBV6-5 and TRBJ1-2; unclear D gene. V dropped 0 bases and J dropped 3 bases, with 17 bases sitting between them. This CDR3 has 17 residues. Germline V gene lookup returns CDR1 MNHEY and CDR2 SVGAGI.

This clonotype was recorded a few times. The chain links TRBV4-3 to TRBJ2-7; 7 positions agree with TRBD2. This CDR3 has 16 amino acids. Per germline, CDR1 LGHNA and CDR2 YSLEER. V shed 0 bases and J 2 bases; nucleotides not matched to a gene: 7. The CDR3 is CASSQDPSGAAYEQYF. The DNA for the CDR3 is TGCGCCAGCAGCCAAGATCCCAGCGGGGCCGCCTACGAGCAGTACTTC.

This clonotype has ten or more counts. The chain uses TRBV11-2 and TRBJ2-1, with D possibly matching TRBD1 (5 bases). In germline, CDR1 is SGHAT, CDR2 FQNNGV. V was shortened by 5 bases and J by 4 bases, with 12 bases between the two germline ends. The CDR3 sequence is 14 residues long. The CDR3 loop reads CASSLPDKYNEQFF. The CDR3 nucleotides are TGTGCCAGCAGCCTACCGGACAAATACAATGAGCAGTTCTTC.

V usage is TRBV7-9 and J usage is TRBJ2-1; tentative D call: TRBD2 (6 bases). The CDR3 runs 14 residues. CDR1 is SEHNR and CDR2 is FQNEAQ in the germline V gene (reference sequence). The V gene lost 5 bases and the J gene lost 6 bases, with 14 bases spanning the gap. CDR3 sequence (DNA): TGTGCCAGCAGCCCCCCCGGGGGAGGCAATGAGCAGTTCTTC. This sequence encodes CASSPPGGGNEQFF.

V gene TRBV6-1 combines with J gene TRBJ1-1; 10 bases map to TRBD1. The CDR3 spans 15 residues. Germline lookup yields CDR1 MNHNS and CDR2 SASEGT. The junction had 4 bases not matched to a gene; V was cut back by 6 bases and J by 0 bases. The CDR3 DNA is TGTGCCAGCAGCCGGGACAGGGGTCTGAACACTGAAGCTTTCTTT. It specifies CASSRDRGLNTEAFF.

This clonotype was seen many times. V usage is TRBV7-6 and J usage is TRBJ2-3; 7 nucleotides line up with TRBD2. Trimming at V came to 3 bases and at J to 4 bases, leaving 4 bases not matched to a gene. The CDR3 loop spans 14 amino acids. The germline V gene has CDR1 SGHVS and CDR2 FNYEAQ. DNA of the CDR3: TGTGCCAGCAGCTTCGGACTAGGGGCAGATACGCAGTATTTT. Amino acids: CASSFGLGADTQYF.

This clonotype was counted between two and nine times. This may be a read error, as it is one base from a much larger clone. The chain is built from TRBV7-2 and TRBJ2-2; perhaps D is TRBD1 or TRBD2 (5 bases each). The CDR3 runs to 16 residues. Germline CDR1 and CDR2: SGHTA and FQGNSA. CDR3 in DNA: TGTGCCAACAGCTTTGTCGAGGGGATGGGCACCGGGGAGCTGTTTTTT. Encoded protein: CANSFVEGMGTGELFF.

This clonotype was observed at least ten times. The V call is TRBV4-1, the J call TRBJ2-5; 7 positions agree with TRBD2. Trimming cost V 0 bases and J 5 bases; bases outside gene matches: 6. This CDR3 contains 15 residues. Germline lookup yields CDR1 MGHRA and CDR2 YSYEKL. The CDR3 protein is CASSQDRGVSETQYF. CDR3 DNA sequence: TGCGCCAGCAGCCAAGATCGGGGGGTCTCTGAGACCCAGTACTTC.

This clonotype was counted many times. This rearrangement joins TRBV7-2 to TRBJ2-1; the match to TRBD2 covers 10 bases. Trimming took 4 bases from V and 4 from J; bases not matched to a gene: 7. Germline loops: CDR1 SGHTA, CDR2 FQGNSA. This CDR3 is built from 16 residues. The CDR3 sequence is CASSSTLAGIYNEQFF. The CDR3 DNA reads as TGTGCCAGCAGCTCCACACTAGCGGGGATTTACAATGAGCAGTTCTTC.

This clonotype has a count of ten or more. DNA for the CDR3: TGTGCCAGCCACGGATCCGGGACAGGGGCCCCAGATACGCAGTATTTT. It encodes CASHGSGTGAPDTQYF. The V and J genes are TRBV7-9 and TRBJ2-3; 10 nucleotides agree with TRBD1. Germline V lookup: CDR1 SEHNR, CDR2 FQNEAQ (reference sequence). There are 16 residues in the CDR3. J lost 4 bases, V lost 8 bases, and 12 bases had no gene match.

In its sample, this clonotype was seen a few times. The rearrangement joins TRBV18 to TRBJ2-7; 9 bases agree with TRBD1. V dropped 3 bases and J dropped 5; count of bases not matched to a gene: 11. Germline V CDR1 and CDR2: KGHSH, LQKENI. This CDR3 is built from 16 residues. The DNA of the CDR3 is TGTGCCAGCTCACCCACACCGGGACAGGGCACACACGAGCAGTACTTC. Its protein is CASSPTPGQGTHEQYF. Full variable domain (missing parts from reference TRBV18 and TRBJ2-7): NAGVMQNPRHLVRRRGQEARLRCSPMKGHSHVYWYRQLPEEGLKFMVYLQKENIIDESGMPKERFSAEFPKEGPSILRIQQVVRGDSAAYFCASSPTPGQGTHEQYFGPGTRLTVT.

This clonotype was recorded a few times. The rearrangement uses TRBV5-6 and TRBJ1-6, with D perhaps TRBD1 (5 bases). Between the trimmed V and J ends, which lost 4 bases and 5 bases, there was a span of 10 bases. This CDR3 has 14 residues. Germline V gene sequence: CDR1 SGHDT, CDR2 YYEEEE. CDR3 DNA sequence: TGTGCCAGCAGCAAGGGGTGGGATAATTCACCCCTCCACTTT. Translation: CASSKGWDNSPLHF.

This clonotype was seen more than once but under ten times. V and J are TRBV5-1 and TRBJ1-6; D is possibly TRBD1 (5 bases). The V and J ends lost 4 bases and 3 bases respectively, with 14 bases between them. The length of the CDR3 is 16 residues. Germline V gene lookup returns CDR1 SGHRS and CDR2 YFSETQ. The CDR3: CASSPGGGNYNSPLHF. The CDR3 region has the DNA TGCGCCAGCAGCCCGGGGGGAGGAAACTATAATTCACCCCTCCACTTT. Supplemented by reference TRBV5-1 and TRBJ1-6, the full variable domain reads KAGVTQTPRYLIKTRGQQVTLSCSPISGHRSVSWYQQTPGQGLQFLFEYFSETQRNKGNFPGRFSGRQFSNSRSEMNVSTLELGDSALYLCASSPGGGNYNSPLHFGNGTRLTVT.